Reported below is one T cell receptor beta chain. In the original workflow: Amplification from reference gene primers served as the basis for estimated nucleated cell counts. The method was immunoSEQ multiplex PCR; TCRdb's version includes in-frame clones alone and lacks a portion of them. The V and J calls and clone size are taken from that table; D and trimming were inferred from the DNA. The sample has around 100,000 clones; approximately 87% are singletons. The CDR3 spans 15 residues. Germline assignment: CDR1 KGHSH and CDR2 LQKENI. V dropped 3 bases and J dropped 2; count of bases not matched to a gene: 3. These data originate in a study of blood T cell repertoires in COVID-19. Study information: Some COVID-19 samples were acute and others convalescent; all came from the United States, Italy and Spain.

Sequences were obtained from peripheral blood. This TCR derives from a human donor in a cohort sampled during active COVID-19. The gene calls are TRBV18 and TRBJ2-2, with TRBD1 matching over 7 bases. The CDR3 here is CASSPGQLNTGELFF. The CDR3 bases are TGTGCCAGCTCACCGGGACAGCTTAACACCGGGGAGCTGTTTTTT.